Described below is a single TCR beta chain sequence and its context. Antigen unknown. This record belongs to a study of response to subunit inactivated influenza vaccine. V was cut by 2 bases and J by 0 bases, with 7 bases left in between. The CDR3 consists of 14 residues. Findings of the study overall: Each seasonal influenza vaccination recruits few new T cells, the authors suggested.

MiXCR, applied by TCRdb to the RT-PCR reads, yields one record per CDR3 protein. The table lists 450,000 to 550,000 distinct CDR3 sequences, roughly 25% of them singletons. The chain joins TRBV12-3 or TRBV12-4 to TRBJ1-1; D is uncertain. The sequence was collected from a man in his fifties or sixties who received an inactivated influenza vaccine. The sample here was CD4+ T cells sorted from PBMCs, taken 5 to 6 days after vaccination. The CDR3 protein is CASSLLIMNTEAFF. CDR3 nucleotides: TGTGCCAGCAGTTTACTTATAATGAACACTGAAGCTTTCTTT.